The clone carrying this TCR beta chain was seen only a few times. A template switching step contributed a universal primer site, while unique molecular identifiers were present in the cDNA. TCRdb itself ran the 5' RACE reads through MiXCR, one entry per CDR3 protein. The sample records 400,000 to 550,000 distinct CDR3 sequences, more than 13% being singletons. The sample comes from a study of identical twins. This CDR3 has 15 amino acids. Trimming removed 6 bases at V and 7 bases at J, with 19 bases between. The same data also contributed to another study, on yellow fever vaccine responses in identical twins.

The receptor's source is a woman between 18 and 29 years old in good health. The material sequenced was CD4+ T cells sorted from blood. The gene calls are TRBV12-3 or TRBV12-4 and TRBJ2-4; the D gene is possibly TRBD2 (5 bases). CDR3 loop: CASRGEGRRSNIQYF. CDR3 DNA: TGTGCCAGCAGGGGAGAGGGCCGGAGAAGTAACATTCAGTACTTC.